These 17 T cell receptor beta chains were all obtained from the same sample, sequenced in a study of blood T cell repertoires in COVID-19. TCRdb keeps only in-frame clones here, not all; method: immunoSEQ multiplex PCR. The data hold under 200,000 clones, with around 81% observed a single time. Sequencing was carried out using peripheral blood. Receptors originate from a human donor with acute or convalescent COVID-19. The donor label of this sample is uncertain.

The V call is TRBV28, the J call TRBJ1-1; 10 bases align to TRBD1. The J segment lost 5 bases and the V segment lost 5 bases, leaving 17 bases of the junction unmatched. The CDR3 covers 18 residues. CDR1 is MDHEN, CDR2 SYDVKM, per germline. This CDR3 reads CASSGEGDRGIGRTEAFF. CDR3 sequence (DNA): TGTGCCAGCAGTGGGGAAGGGGACAGGGGAATTGGTAGGACTGAAGCTTTCTTT.

The V gene is TRBV28, the J gene TRBJ1-2; 7 bases match TRBD1. The CDR3 spans 12 residues. CDR1 is MDHEN and CDR2 is SYDVKM in the germline V gene. V was pared by 6 bases and J by 2 bases, with 0 bases of the junction left unmatched. The CDR3: CASRTGNYGYTF. The CDR3 nucleotides read TGTGCCAGCAGGACAGGGAACTATGGCTACACCTTC.

This rearrangement joins TRBV11-2 to TRBJ2-1; possibly TRBD2 for D (5 bases). V lost 1 base and J 14 bases, leaving 15 bases between the germline ends. The germline V gene encodes CDR1 SGHAT and CDR2 FQNNGV. CDR3 length equals 13 residues. Written as DNA, the CDR3 is TGTGCCAGCAGCTTAGCCCGGACTCCCAAGAAGTTCTTC. This sequence encodes CASSLARTPKKFF.

The J gene is TRBJ2-2, the V gene TRBV5-1; 11 positions agree with TRBD1. V was clipped by 1 base and J by 8 bases; unmatched bases: 7. There are 16 residues in the CDR3. CDR1 and CDR2 from the germline V gene are SGHRS and YFSETQ. The CDR3 loop is CASSLNEGQGAGELFF. The CDR3 region has the DNA TGCGCCAGCAGCTTGAACGAAGGACAGGGGGCTGGGGAGCTGTTTTTT.

CDR3 coding DNA: TGCGCCAGCAGTGAGGATGAGGCGGGGGCGCGGGAGACCCAGTACTTC. Its translation: CASSEDEAGARETQYF. V and J are TRBV10-2 and TRBJ2-5, with D perhaps TRBD2 (7 bases). The CDR3 has 16 amino acids. V shed 2 bases and J shed 5 bases, with 18 bases lying between them. Germline V gene data show CDR1 as WSHSY and CDR2 as SAAADI.

The V gene is TRBV5-1, the J gene TRBJ1-1; D gene uncertain. The CDR3 runs 14 residues. Germline lookup yields CDR1 SGHRS and CDR2 YFSETQ. Trimming shortened V by 4 bases and J by 4 bases, and 14 bases separated the two germline ends. The CDR3 reads CASSPLQGGTEAFF. The CDR3 region has the DNA TGCGCCAGCAGCCCCCTACAAGGAGGCACTGAAGCTTTCTTT.

This chain connects TRBV28 to TRBJ1-1; 8 bases fit TRBD1. The CDR3 has 12 residues. Trimming took 8 bases from V and 1 from J; bases not matched to a gene: 0. The germline V gene encodes CDR1 MDHEN and CDR2 SYDVKM. Written as DNA, the CDR3 is TGTGCCAGCGGGACAGGGAACACTGAAGCTTTCTTT. Protein: CASGTGNTEAFF.

The V gene is TRBV28, the J gene TRBJ1-6; D gene uncertain. Germline lookup yields CDR1 MDHEN and CDR2 SYDVKM. Trimming removed 5 bases at V and 6 bases at J, with 17 bases between. The CDR3 totals 16 residues. CDR3 in amino acids: CASSSSGTRINSPLHF. Here the CDR3 DNA reads TGTGCCAGCAGTAGTTCGGGTACCAGAATTAATTCACCCCTCCACTTT.

This rearrangement joins TRBV18 to TRBJ1-5; D is unresolved. CDR1 and CDR2 from the germline V gene are KGHSH and LQKENI. V lost 2 bases and J 3 bases, leaving 5 bases between the germline ends. The CDR3 has 13 residues. The CDR3 region is CASSPTYNQPQHF. In DNA, the CDR3 is TGTGCCAGCTCACCAACATACAATCAGCCCCAGCATTTT.

The rearrangement uses TRBV30 and TRBJ1-2; 7 nucleotides align to TRBD1. The CDR3 has 16 residues. The ends lost 1 base at V and 4 bases at J; junction bases unmatched: 12. CDR1 and CDR2 (germline): GTSNPN, SVGIG (reference sequence). The CDR3 DNA is TGTGCCTGGAGTGCCACCGGGATGACAGGGACCTATGGCTACACCTTC. Amino acid sequence: CAWSATGMTGTYGYTF.

The gene calls are TRBV11-2 and TRBJ2-3; 8 bases align to TRBD2. Trimming removed 3 bases from V and 4 bases from J; junction bases left unmatched: 9. This CDR3 contains 16 residues. Germline-derived CDR1 and CDR2 are SGHAT and FQNNGV. The CDR3 nucleotides are TGTGCCAGCAGCTTTTTCTCGGGAGGGAGGGCAGATACGCAGTATTTT. Translation gives CASSFFSGGRADTQYF. Filled out from reference TRBV11-2 and TRBJ2-3, the complete variable domain reads EAGVAQSPRYKIIEKRQSVAFWCNPISGHATLYWYQQILGQGPKLLIQFQNNGVVDDSQLPKDRFSAERLKGVDSTLKIQPAKLEDSAVYLCASSFFSGGRADTQYFGPGTRLTVL.

The chain employs TRBV19 and TRBJ1-1; tentatively, D is TRBD1 (6 bases). Germline CDR1 and CDR2: LNHDA and SQIVND (reference sequence). This CDR3 contains 15 residues. Between the trimmed V and J ends, which lost 6 bases and 0 bases, there was a span of 14 bases. CDR3 residues: CASRSEQGMNTEAFF. CDR3 DNA: TGTGCCAGTAGGTCAGAACAGGGCATGAACACTGAAGCTTTCTTT.

This chain uses TRBV6-2 or TRBV6-3 with TRBJ2-1; no reliable D call. Between the trimmed V and J ends, which lost 5 bases and 9 bases, there was a span of 11 bases. This CDR3 is built from 12 residues. Per the germline V gene, CDR1 is MNHEY and CDR2 is SVGEGT. The CDR3 bases are TGTGCCAGCAGTGCTCCCCGGGTTGAGCAGTTCTTC. This codes for CASSAPRVEQFF.

The rearrangement uses TRBV6-8 and TRBJ1-1; D is perhaps TRBD1 (5 bases). V lost 6 bases and J lost 6, with 14 bases in between. Germline V gene sequence: CDR1 MNHGY, CDR2 SAAAGT. The CDR3 runs 13 residues. The CDR3 spells CASSPRGWAEAFF. CDR3 DNA sequence: TGTGCCAGCAGCCCGCGGGGGTGGGCTGAAGCTTTCTTT.

The chain joins TRBV25-1 to TRBJ1-1; 8 positions match TRBD1. The V segment lost 4 bases and the J segment 4 bases; nucleotides outside the gene matches: 5. Germline V lookup: CDR1 MGHDK, CDR2 SYGVNS. The CDR3 totals 14 residues. CDR3 nucleotides: TGTGCCAGCAGTGTCCGAACAGGGGGCACTGAAGCTTTCTTT. This codes for CASSVRTGGTEAFF.

The CDR3 DNA is TGTGCCAGCAGTGAAGCCAGGGAGCAGTTCTTC. It encodes CASSEAREQFF. J is TRBJ2-1 and V is TRBV6-1; D remains ambiguous. Per the germline V gene, CDR1 is MNHNS and CDR2 is SASEGT. The CDR3 is made up of 11 amino acids. V was trimmed by 0 bases and J by 10 bases, leaving 4 bases between them.

This chain uses TRBV18 with TRBJ1-1, with 9 bases matching TRBD1. Germline V gene data show CDR1 as KGHSH and CDR2 as LQKENI. Trimming removed 3 bases from V and 4 bases from J; junction bases left unmatched: 9. The CDR3 runs 16 residues. CDR3 DNA sequence: TGTGCCAGCTCACCTCCCGGGACAGGGTATGGCACTGAAGCTTTCTTT. This gives the protein CASSPPGTGYGTEAFF.